These 30 T cell receptor beta chains came from one sample sequenced in a study of OX40 agonist ivuxolimab in advanced cancers. Using immunoSEQ multiplex PCR, the repertoire was profiled, and TCRdb retains in-frame clones only, with some absent. This sample yields about 64,000 clones, of which about 80% are seen a single time; roughly 2.1% belongs to the top ten. Sequenced here: CD4+ or CD8+ T cells sorted from blood, sampled in a trial of the OX40 agonist ivuxolimab. The receptors stem from an adult with an advanced solid tumor such as melanoma, head and neck, liver or kidney cancer.

Only a few counts were recorded for this clone. The chain recombines TRBV19 with TRBJ2-5; weak D call: TRBD1 (5 bases). The V gene lost 3 bases and the J gene lost 5 bases, with 13 bases spanning the gap. The CDR3 has 14 amino acids. Germline values: CDR1 LNHDA, CDR2 SQIVND (reference sequence). In DNA form, the CDR3 reads TGTGCCAGTAGTATTGTAGGGGTGGAGGAGACCCAGTACTTC. Amino acids: CASSIVGVEETQYF.

V is TRBV11-2 and J is TRBJ1-2, with unresolved D. The CDR3 is 14 amino acids. Germline V lookup: CDR1 SGHAT, CDR2 FQNNGV. V was pared by 5 bases and J by 4 bases, with 14 bases between. The CDR3 region has the DNA TGTGCCAGCAGCCGGGATCCCGAGGCCTATGGCTACACCTTC. This encodes CASSRDPEAYGYTF.

V is TRBV19 and J is TRBJ1-3, with 12 bases fitting TRBD1. The length of the CDR3 is 17 residues. Germline lookup yields CDR1 LNHDA and CDR2 SQIVND (reference sequence). With V trimmed by 2 bases and J by 2 bases, 4 bases remained unmatched. In DNA, the CDR3 is TGTGCCAGTAGTATACTCGGGACAGGGGGCCCTGGAAACACCATATATTTT. It translates to CASSILGTGGPGNTIYF.

The chain uses TRBV19 and TRBJ1-2; 9 bases align to TRBD1. Germline V CDR1 and CDR2: LNHDA, SQIVND (reference sequence). V gave up 7 bases and J gave up 7 bases; unmatched junction bases: 10. The CDR3 runs to 14 residues. For the CDR3, the DNA is TGTGCCAGTACCCGGACAGGGGAAAGGAGTGGCTACACCTTC. Residues: CASTRTGERSGYTF.

This clone was detected only a few times. The rearrangement uses TRBV10-3 and TRBJ1-3; D is uncertain. The germline CDR1 and CDR2 sequences are ENHRY and SYGVKD. This CDR3 spans 10 amino acids. The CDR3 coding sequence is TGTGGGGCTGGTGGAAACACCATATATTTT. It translates to CGAGGNTIYF.

CDR3 amino acids: CASSEPLAGATDTQYF. The CDR3 DNA reads TGCGCCAGCAGTGAGCCGCTAGCGGGGGCCACAGATACGCAGTATTTT. This chain joins TRBV10-2 and TRBJ2-3; 10 bases fit TRBD2. The germline V gene has CDR1 WSHSY and CDR2 SAAADI. The length of the CDR3 is 16 residues. V shed 2 bases, J shed 2 bases, and the junction held 4 bases outside the gene matches.

The V gene is TRBV30, the J gene TRBJ2-3, with TRBD2 as a possible D gene (6 bases). In germline, CDR1 is GTSNPN, CDR2 SVGIG (reference sequence). V was pared by 3 bases and J by 3 bases, with 16 bases between. The CDR3 sequence is 15 residues long. CDR3 in amino acids: CAWRPPTGVTDTQYF. The CDR3 DNA reads as TGTGCCTGGAGACCCCCGACGGGAGTTACAGATACGCAGTATTTT.

This chain joins TRBV21-1 and TRBJ1-5. TRBV21-1 is marked as a pseudogene. The CDR3 consists of 14 residues. CDR3 bases: TGTGCCAGCAGCGTGGGGTGGCACAATCAGCCCCAGCATTTT. Translated, it gives CASSVGWHNQPQHF.

This clone has just one count. V usage is TRBV6-5 and J usage is TRBJ2-7, with D unresolved. CDR3 length equals 13 residues. Looked up from germline, CDR1 is MNHEY and CDR2 is SVGAGI. Trimming shortened V by 6 bases and J by 7 bases, and 16 bases separated the two germline ends. This chain's CDR3 is CASRVPPFGEQYF. The CDR3 coding sequence is TGTGCCAGCAGGGTCCCACCCTTTGGGGAGCAGTACTTC.

The genes are TRBV6-5 and TRBJ1-2, with TRBD1 as a possible D gene (6 bases). The germline V gene has CDR1 MNHEY and CDR2 SVGAGI. The CDR3 covers 14 residues. The V and J ends lost 2 bases and 7 bases respectively, with 14 bases between them. The CDR3 is CASSYQGTSPGYTF. The CDR3 nucleotides read TGTGCCAGCAGTTACCAGGGGACCAGCCCTGGCTACACCTTC.

The chain employs TRBV11-2 and TRBJ2-1; D uncertain. The CDR3 extends over 13 amino acids. Germline V lookup: CDR1 SGHAT, CDR2 FQNNGV. The V end was cut by 3 bases, the J end by 8 bases, with 11 bases between. The CDR3 sequence is CASSFYRVYEQFF. The CDR3, as DNA: TGTGCCAGCAGCTTTTATCGGGTCTATGAGCAGTTCTTC.

The V call is TRBV30, the J call TRBJ1-4; possible D gene TRBD1, 5 bases. The CDR3 extends over 14 amino acids. The germline V gene encodes CDR1 GTSNPN and CDR2 SVGIG (reference sequence). V lost 0 bases and J lost 5, with 10 bases in between. The CDR3 nucleotides are TGTGCCTGGAGTGTACAGGCCCCAAATGAAAAACTGTTTTTT. Residues: CAWSVQAPNEKLFF.

CDR3 DNA: TGTGCCAGCAGCTTAGGTCACAGCCAAGAGACCCAGTACTTC. This sequence encodes CASSLGHSQETQYF. This rearrangement joins TRBV7-7 to TRBJ2-5; no definite D call. The V gene lost 1 base and the J gene lost 1 base, with 7 bases spanning the gap. The CDR3 spans 14 residues. Germline loops: CDR1 SSHAT, CDR2 FNYEAQ (reference sequence).

This chain uses TRBV7-3 with TRBJ2-7; possible D gene TRBD1, 6 bases. The V and J ends lost 4 bases and 4 bases respectively, with 14 bases between them. Germline CDR1 and CDR2: SGHTA and FQGTGA. CDR3 length: 14 amino acids. CDR3 bases: TGTGCCAGCAGCTCCGGACAGCCAGGATACGAGCAGTACTTC. Protein: CASSSGQPGYEQYF.

V and J are TRBV6-5 and TRBJ1-6; 8 positions match TRBD1. The CDR3 sequence is 13 residues long. Trimming cost V 10 bases and J 6 bases; bases outside gene matches: 5. Germline V gene sequence: CDR1 MNHEY, CDR2 SVGAGI. The CDR3 DNA sequence: TGTGCCACCAACCAGGGGGCTAATTCACCCCTCCACTTT. The encoded protein is CATNQGANSPLHF.

This chain links TRBV4-2 with TRBJ2-3, with 14 bases identical to TRBD2. The V gene's germline CDR1 is LGHNA and CDR2 YNFKEQ. The CDR3 contains 18 residues. The V segment lost 3 bases and the J segment 3 bases; nucleotides outside the gene matches: 8. The CDR3 region has the DNA TGTGCCAGCAGCCAGGGACTAGCGGGAGCTACAAGAACAGATACGCAGTATTTT. Its translation is CASSQGLAGATRTDTQYF.

The chain carries TRBV2 and TRBJ1-5; D is unresolved. Germline CDR1 is SNHLY and CDR2 is FYNNEI. The CDR3 sequence is 15 residues long. Trimming stripped 3 bases from V and 6 bases from J, with 15 bases between. The DNA for the CDR3 is TGTGCCAGCAGTGAGGAGGTGAGTCACGGTCAGCCCCAGCATTTT. Protein product: CASSEEVSHGQPQHF.

V gene TRBV7-2 combines with J gene TRBJ2-5; D gene uncertain. Trimming removed 5 bases from V and 7 bases from J, with 8 bases in between. The CDR3 is made up of 11 amino acids. Looked up from germline, CDR1 is SGHTA and CDR2 is FQGNSA. CDR3 nucleotides: TGTGCCAGCAGCCGAACGCGGACCCAGTACTTC. It specifies CASSRTRTQYF.

The chain uses TRBV9 and TRBJ2-4; 8 positions match TRBD1. Trimming cost V 3 bases and J 6 bases; bases outside gene matches: 8. The CDR3 is made up of 15 amino acids. Germline V gene lookup returns CDR1 SGDLS and CDR2 YYNGEE. The CDR3 DNA reads as TGTGCCAGCAGCGCGGAGGGAACAGGGGGAAACATTCAGTACTTC. Translation: CASSAEGTGGNIQYF.

This clone was seen just once. The chain uses TRBV7-9 and TRBJ2-3; 11 positions agree with TRBD1. Germline CDR1 and CDR2: SEHNR and FQNEAQ (reference sequence). The ends lost 0 bases at V and 0 bases at J; junction bases unmatched: 8. CDR3 length: 19 residues. The CDR3: CASSLAGTGGSLSTDTQYF. The DNA for the CDR3 is TGTGCCAGCAGCTTAGCGGGGACAGGGGGTTCCCTTAGCACAGATACGCAGTATTTT.

The rearrangement joins TRBV10-3 to TRBJ1-2, with D possibly being TRBD1 (6 bases). V dropped 7 bases and J dropped 1 base, with 13 bases sitting between them. CDR3 length equals 14 residues. The germline V gene encodes CDR1 ENHRY and CDR2 SYGVKD. The CDR3 bases are TGTGCCATCACCCCGGACAGCCGTAACTATGGCTACACCTTC. Translated, it gives CAITPDSRNYGYTF.

The J gene is TRBJ2-3, the V gene TRBV7-9; possible D gene TRBD2, 6 bases. Germline V gene data show CDR1 as SEHNR and CDR2 as FQNEAQ (reference sequence). V lost 2 bases and J lost 5, with 14 bases in between. The CDR3 runs to 15 residues. For the CDR3, the DNA is TGTGCCAGCAGCTTACCGGGAGAATCTATAGATACGCAGTATTTT. Translation gives CASSLPGESIDTQYF.

J is TRBJ1-4 and V is TRBV7-9; no definite D call. This CDR3 contains 14 residues. V was shortened by 2 bases and J by 0 bases, with 4 bases between the two germline ends. Germline V CDR1 and CDR2: SEHNR, FQNEAQ (reference sequence). Written as DNA, the CDR3 is TGTGCCAGCAGCTTACTTGCAACTAATGAAAAACTGTTTTTT. Its protein is CASSLLATNEKLFF.

This chain connects TRBV11-2 to TRBJ2-5, with D possibly matching TRBD2 (6 bases). Germline CDR1 SGHAT, CDR2 FQNNGV. V lost 1 base, J lost 2 bases, and 8 bases lay in between. The length of the CDR3 is 14 residues. The CDR3 coding sequence is TGTGCCAGCAGCTTAGGAGGAGGGCAAGAGACCCAGTACTTC. It codes for CASSLGGGQETQYF.

This clone was detected once. The J gene is TRBJ1-5, the V gene TRBV7-2; TRBD1 agrees at 10 bases. This CDR3 region has 14 residues. The ends lost 4 bases at V and 5 bases at J; junction bases unmatched: 2. Germline V gives CDR1 SGHTA, CDR2 FQGNSA. Here the CDR3 reads CASSSGQGDQPQHF. For the CDR3, the DNA is TGTGCCAGCAGCTCAGGACAGGGGGATCAGCCCCAGCATTTT.

The CDR3 bases are TGTGCCAGCAGCCTCGGGGGATGGGGAGAGACCCAGTACTTC. Residues: CASSLGGWGETQYF. The chain combines TRBV5-5 with TRBJ2-5, with D possibly matching TRBD2 (6 bases). In germline, CDR1 is SGHKS, CDR2 YYEKEE (reference sequence). CDR3 length: 14 residues. The V gene lost 4 bases and the J gene lost 4 bases, with 14 bases spanning the gap.

The chain has TRBV5-1 and TRBJ1-4, with D unresolved. V shed 4 bases and J shed 4 bases, with 8 bases lying between them. This CDR3 is 13 amino acids long. In germline, CDR1 is SGHRS, CDR2 YFSETQ. CDR3 in amino acids: CASSLSGNEKLFF. CDR3 DNA: TGCGCCAGCAGCCTCAGCGGTAATGAAAAACTGTTTTTT. Together with reference TRBV5-1 and TRBJ1-4, the CDR3 gives the full variable domain: KAGVTQTPRYLIKTRGQQVTLSCSPISGHRSVSWYQQTPGQGLQFLFEYFSETQRNKGNFPGRFSGRQFSNSRSEMNVSTLELGDSALYLCASSLSGNEKLFFGSGTQLSVL.

The chain joins TRBV19 to TRBJ2-2; D not resolved. The germline gives CDR1 LNHDA, CDR2 SQIVND (reference sequence). The CDR3 covers 12 residues. The V gene lost 3 bases and the J gene lost 7 bases, with 6 bases spanning the gap. The CDR3 sequence is CASSIFVGELFF. The CDR3 nucleotides are TGTGCCAGTAGTATTTTCGTCGGGGAGCTGTTTTTT.

The V gene is TRBV15, the J gene TRBJ2-5, with 7 bases aligning to TRBD2. The V gene end was trimmed by 0 bases and the J gene end by 7 bases; junction bases not matched to a gene: 5. CDR3 size: 14 residues. Germline V gives CDR1 LNHNV, CDR2 YYDKDF (reference sequence). The DNA of the CDR3 is TGTGCCACCAGCAGAGACCCGACGGGGGGGACCCAGTACTTC. This encodes CATSRDPTGGTQYF.

This chain joins TRBV4-2 and TRBJ1-1, with D possibly being TRBD1 (5 bases). The CDR3 loop spans 16 amino acids. Looked up from germline, CDR1 is LGHNA and CDR2 is YNFKEQ. Trimming pared 1 base from V and 0 bases from J, leaving 12 bases between. Here the CDR3 reads CASSQVMGGVNTEAFF. CDR3 bases: TGTGCCAGCAGCCAAGTTATGGGGGGGGTGAACACTGAAGCTTTCTTT.